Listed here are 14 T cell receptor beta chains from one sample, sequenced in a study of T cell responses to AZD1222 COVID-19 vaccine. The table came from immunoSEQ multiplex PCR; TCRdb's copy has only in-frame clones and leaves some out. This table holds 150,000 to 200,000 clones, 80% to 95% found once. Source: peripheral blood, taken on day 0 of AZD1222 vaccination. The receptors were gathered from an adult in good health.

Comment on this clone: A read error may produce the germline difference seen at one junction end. DNA of the CDR3: TGTGCCAGCAGCCACATGACAGGGGACCTTTTGAACTTC. Translation gives CASSHMTGDLLNF. The V gene is TRBV3-1 (or the pseudogene TRBV3-2), the J gene TRBJ2-4, with 8 bases lining up with TRBD1. The CDR3 has 13 amino acids. Per the germline V gene, CDR1 is LGHDT and CDR2 is YNNKEL (reference sequence).

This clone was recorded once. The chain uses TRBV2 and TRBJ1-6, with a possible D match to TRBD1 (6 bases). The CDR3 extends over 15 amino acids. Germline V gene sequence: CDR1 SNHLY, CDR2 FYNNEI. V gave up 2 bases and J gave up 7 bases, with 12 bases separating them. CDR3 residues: CASSEKQGRNSPLHF. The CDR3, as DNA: TGTGCCAGCAGTGAAAAGCAGGGGAGGAATTCACCCCTCCACTTT.

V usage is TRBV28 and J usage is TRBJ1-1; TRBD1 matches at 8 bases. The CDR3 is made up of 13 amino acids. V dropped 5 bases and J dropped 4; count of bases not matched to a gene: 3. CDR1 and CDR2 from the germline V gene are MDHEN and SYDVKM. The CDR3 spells CASSHQGATEAFF. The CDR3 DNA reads TGTGCCAGCAGTCACCAGGGGGCCACTGAAGCTTTCTTT.

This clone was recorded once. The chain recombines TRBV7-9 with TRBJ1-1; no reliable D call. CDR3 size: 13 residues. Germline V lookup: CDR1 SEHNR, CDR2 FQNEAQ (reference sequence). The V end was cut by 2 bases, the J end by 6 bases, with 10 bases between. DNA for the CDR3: TGTGCCAGCAGCTTATTGGCGGGAGCTGAAGCTTTCTTT. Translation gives CASSLLAGAEAFF.

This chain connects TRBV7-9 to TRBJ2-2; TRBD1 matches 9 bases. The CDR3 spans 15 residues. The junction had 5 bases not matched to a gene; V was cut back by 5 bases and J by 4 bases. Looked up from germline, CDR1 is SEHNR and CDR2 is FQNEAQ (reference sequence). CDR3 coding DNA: TGTGCCAGCAGCAAGGACAGGGGCGGCACCGGGGAGCTGTTTTTT. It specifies CASSKDRGGTGELFF.

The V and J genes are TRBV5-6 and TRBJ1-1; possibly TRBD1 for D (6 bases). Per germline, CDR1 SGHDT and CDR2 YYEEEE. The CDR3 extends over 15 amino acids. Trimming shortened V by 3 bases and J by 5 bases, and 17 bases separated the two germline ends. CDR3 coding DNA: TGTGCCAGCAGCTCGTTCGGGCAGGGGTATACTGAAGCTTTCTTT. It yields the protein CASSSFGQGYTEAFF.

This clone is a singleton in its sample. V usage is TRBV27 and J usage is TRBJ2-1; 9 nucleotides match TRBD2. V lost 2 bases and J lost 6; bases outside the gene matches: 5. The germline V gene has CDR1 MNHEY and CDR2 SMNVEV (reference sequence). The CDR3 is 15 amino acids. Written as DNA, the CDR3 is TGTGCCAGCAGTTTAAGGCTAGCGGGGCTCAATGAGCAGTTCTTC. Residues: CASSLRLAGLNEQFF.

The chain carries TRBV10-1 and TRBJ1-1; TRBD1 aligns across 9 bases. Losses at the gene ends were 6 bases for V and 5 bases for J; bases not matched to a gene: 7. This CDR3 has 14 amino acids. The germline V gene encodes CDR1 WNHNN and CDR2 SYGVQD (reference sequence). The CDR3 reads CASRGQGLGTEAFF. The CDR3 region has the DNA TGCGCCAGCAGGGGACAGGGTCTAGGGACTGAAGCTTTCTTT.

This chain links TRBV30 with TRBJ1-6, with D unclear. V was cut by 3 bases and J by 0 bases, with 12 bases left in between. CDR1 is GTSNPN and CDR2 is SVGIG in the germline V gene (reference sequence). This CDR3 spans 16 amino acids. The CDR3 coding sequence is TGTGCCTGGAGCCCCCCGGGGAGCTCCTATAATTCACCCCTCCACTTT. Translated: CAWSPPGSSYNSPLHF.

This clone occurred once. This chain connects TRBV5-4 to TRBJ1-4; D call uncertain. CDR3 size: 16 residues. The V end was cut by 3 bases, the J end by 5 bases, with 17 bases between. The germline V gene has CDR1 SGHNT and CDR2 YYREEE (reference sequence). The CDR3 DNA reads TGTGCCAGCAGCTCACCAGGAGGGCTGGGGAATGAAAAACTGTTTTTT. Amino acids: CASSSPGGLGNEKLFF.

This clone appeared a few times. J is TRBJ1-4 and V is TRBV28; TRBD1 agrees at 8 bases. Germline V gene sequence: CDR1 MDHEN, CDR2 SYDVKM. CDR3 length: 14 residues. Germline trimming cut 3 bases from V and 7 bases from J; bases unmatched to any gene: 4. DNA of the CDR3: TGTGCCAGCAGTTTCAGGGGGCTTGGTGAAAAACTGTTTTTT. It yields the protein CASSFRGLGEKLFF. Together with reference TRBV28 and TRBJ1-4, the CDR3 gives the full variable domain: DVKVTQSSRYLVKRTGEKVFLECVQDMDHENMFWYRQDPGLGLRLIYFSYDVKMKEKGDIPEGYSVSREKKERFSLILESASTNQTSMYLCASSFRGLGEKLFFGSGTQLSVL.

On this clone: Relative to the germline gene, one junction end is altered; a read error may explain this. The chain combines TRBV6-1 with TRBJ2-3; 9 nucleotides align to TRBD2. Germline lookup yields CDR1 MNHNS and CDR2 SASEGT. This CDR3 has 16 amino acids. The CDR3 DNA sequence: TGTGCCCGCAGTGACGGCGGGGGGGGCGGGGCAGATACGCAGTATTTT. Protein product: CARSDGGGGGADTQYF.

The CDR3 DNA reads as TGTGCCAGAAGCTCTCCTCTGGGACAGGGGAACTGCCGCAGCTCCTACGAGCAGTACTTC. Encoded protein: CARSSPLGQGNCRSSYEQYF. The chain is built from TRBV5-3 and TRBJ2-7; 10 bases agree with TRBD1. TRBV5-3 is identified as an open reading frame with a role that is uncertain. The CDR3 is made up of 20 amino acids. V lost 3 bases and J lost 0; bases outside the gene matches: 18.

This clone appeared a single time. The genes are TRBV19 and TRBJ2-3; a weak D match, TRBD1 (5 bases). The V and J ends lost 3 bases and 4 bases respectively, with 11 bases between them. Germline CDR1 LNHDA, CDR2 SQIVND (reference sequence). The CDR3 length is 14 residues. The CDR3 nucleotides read TGTGCCAGTAGTATGGGCAGGGCAGCAGATACGCAGTATTTT. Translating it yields CASSMGRAADTQYF.